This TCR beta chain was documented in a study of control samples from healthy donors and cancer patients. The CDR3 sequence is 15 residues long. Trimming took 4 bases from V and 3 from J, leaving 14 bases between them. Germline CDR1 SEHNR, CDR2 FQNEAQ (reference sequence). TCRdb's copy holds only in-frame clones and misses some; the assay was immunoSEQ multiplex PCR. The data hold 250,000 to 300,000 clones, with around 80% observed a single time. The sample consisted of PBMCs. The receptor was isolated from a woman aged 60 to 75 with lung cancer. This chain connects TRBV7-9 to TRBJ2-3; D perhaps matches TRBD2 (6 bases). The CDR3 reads CASSSGGISTDTQYF. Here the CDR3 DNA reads TGTGCCAGCAGCTCCGGGGGAATTTCTACAGATACGCAGTATTTT.